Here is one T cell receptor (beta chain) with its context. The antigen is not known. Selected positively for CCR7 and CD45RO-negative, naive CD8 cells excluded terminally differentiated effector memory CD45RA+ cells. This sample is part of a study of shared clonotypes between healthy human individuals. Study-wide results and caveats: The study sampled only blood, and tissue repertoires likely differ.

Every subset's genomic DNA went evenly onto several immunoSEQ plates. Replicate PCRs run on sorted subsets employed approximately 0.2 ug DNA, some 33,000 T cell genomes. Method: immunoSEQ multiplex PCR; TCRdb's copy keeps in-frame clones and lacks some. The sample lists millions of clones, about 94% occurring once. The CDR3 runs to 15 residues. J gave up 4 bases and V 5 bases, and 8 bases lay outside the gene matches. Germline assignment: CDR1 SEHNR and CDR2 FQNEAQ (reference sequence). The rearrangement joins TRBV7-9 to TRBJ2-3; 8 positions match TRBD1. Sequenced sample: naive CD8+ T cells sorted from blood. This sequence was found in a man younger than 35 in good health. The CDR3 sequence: CASSTGQGVADTQYF. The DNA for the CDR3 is TGTGCCAGCAGCACCGGACAGGGAGTCGCAGATACGCAGTATTTT.